This record covers a single T cell receptor beta chain. Some clones are missing from TCRdb's copy, which holds only in-frame ones; the method was immunoSEQ multiplex PCR. The table records about 490,000 clones, approximately 80% of them present only once. The data derive from a study of shared clonotypes between healthy human individuals. The germline CDR1 and CDR2 sequences are LNHDA and SQIVND (reference sequence). The CDR3 consists of 14 residues. Trimming removed 8 bases from V and 1 base from J; junction bases left unmatched: 7. This receptor was obtained from a woman in her thirties or forties in good health. Some clones in this sample may be carry-over from other donors' samples. The chain links TRBV19 to TRBJ1-1, with 7 bases that match TRBD1. Material: PBMCs. The CDR3 DNA reads as TGTGCCAGTCTTGACAGGGTGGGGAACACTGAAGCTTTCTTT. Protein: CASLDRVGNTEAFF.